Listed here are 22 T cell receptor beta chains from one sample, sequenced in a study of control samples from healthy donors and cancer patients. Libraries were prepared by immunoSEQ multiplex PCR; TCRdb keeps only in-frame clonotypes and omits some of them. The sample lists about 120,000 clones; approximately 90% were seen once. The material sequenced was blood. These receptors were obtained from a man younger than 45 in good health.

The chain carries TRBV7-9 and TRBJ1-5; possible D gene TRBD1, 6 bases. This CDR3 comprises 15 residues. Germline loops: CDR1 SEHNR, CDR2 FQNEAQ (reference sequence). V dropped 4 bases and J dropped 7 bases, with 17 bases sitting between them. The DNA of the CDR3 is TGTGCCAGCAGCTCAGGACAGAACGGAAAACAGCCCCAGCATTTT. Protein product: CASSSGQNGKQPQHF.

This clone was seen only once. This chain connects TRBV6-5 to TRBJ1-4; no definite D call. Germline values: CDR1 MNHEY, CDR2 SVGAGI. The CDR3 contains 15 residues. V lost 7 bases and J 8 bases, leaving 20 bases between the germline ends. This CDR3 reads CASTITSDSREKLFF. The DNA for the CDR3 is TGTGCCAGCACCATCACATCGGACTCCCGGGAAAAACTGTTTTTT.

This chain links TRBV6-1 with TRBJ1-1; D gene ambiguous. V was shortened by 2 bases and J by 5 bases, with 12 bases between the two germline ends. The CDR3 sequence is 14 residues long. Germline V gene sequence: CDR1 MNHNS, CDR2 SASEGT. CDR3 bases: TGTGCCAGCAGTGAATGGGCGTATGTGACTGAAGCTTTCTTT. It encodes CASSEWAYVTEAFF.

Here the CDR3 reads CASSLGEGTEQYF. The CDR3 bases are TGCGCCAGCAGCTTGGGAGAGGGGACCGAGCAGTACTTC. This chain joins TRBV5-1 and TRBJ2-7; D is possibly TRBD1 or TRBD2 (5 bases each). The CDR3 extends over 13 amino acids. The V end lost 0 bases, the J end lost 6 bases, and 10 bases lay between the germline ends. Germline V gives CDR1 SGHRS, CDR2 YFSETQ.

The chain is built from TRBV3-1 (or the pseudogene TRBV3-2) and TRBJ1-2; the match to TRBD1 covers 7 bases. CDR3 size: 12 residues. The J segment lost 7 bases and the V segment lost 3 bases, leaving 2 bases of the junction unmatched. The V gene's germline CDR1 is LGHDT and CDR2 YNNKEL (reference sequence). CDR3 region: CASSHDRVGYTF. The DNA for the CDR3 is TGTGCCAGCAGCCACGACAGGGTTGGCTACACCTTC.

The chain recombines TRBV10-3 with TRBJ1-1; possibly TRBD1 for D (5 bases). CDR1 ENHRY and CDR2 SYGVKD come from the germline V gene. The CDR3 runs to 13 residues. Trimming shortened V by 4 bases and J by 4 bases, and 10 bases separated the two germline ends. The CDR3 nucleotides are TGTGCCATCAGTGGGCCTGGGGGCACTGAAGCTTTCTTT. This codes for CAISGPGGTEAFF.

This clone appeared a few times. The chain has TRBV5-1 and TRBJ1-1; 7 positions agree with TRBD1. CDR1 and CDR2 (germline): SGHRS, YFSETQ. There are 15 residues in the CDR3. Unmatched junction bases numbered 6, after V lost 4 bases and J lost 0 bases. The CDR3 nucleotides read TGCGCCAGCAGCCGGGACAGTAACCTGAACACTGAAGCTTTCTTT. Its protein product is CASSRDSNLNTEAFF.

The CDR3 bases are TGTGCCAGCAGCTTAGTCATGGAGTGGGGAAACACCATATATTTT. It codes for CASSLVMEWGNTIYF. V gene TRBV7-2 combines with J gene TRBJ1-3; no clear D. Germline V gene sequence: CDR1 SGHTA, CDR2 FQGNSA. The CDR3 runs to 15 residues. Deletions cut 1 base from V and 4 bases from J, with 11 bases between.

The chain is built from TRBV7-2 and TRBJ2-2, with a tentative D call TRBD2 (5 bases). V gave up 3 bases and J gave up 1 base, with 12 bases separating them. Per the germline V gene, CDR1 is SGHTA and CDR2 is FQGNSA. CDR3 length: 16 amino acids. The CDR3 protein is CASSFASWGNTGELFF. CDR3 DNA sequence: TGTGCCAGCAGCTTCGCTAGCTGGGGGAACACCGGGGAGCTGTTTTTT.

The V call is TRBV4-1, the J call TRBJ1-1, with D possibly matching TRBD1 (5 bases). The V gene lost 4 bases and the J gene lost 1 base, with 10 bases spanning the gap. Germline V CDR1 and CDR2: MGHRA, YSYEKL. The CDR3 has 14 residues. The CDR3 DNA reads TGCGCCAGCAGCCCGACAGATTGGAACACTGAAGCTTTCTTT. As protein: CASSPTDWNTEAFF.

This chain links TRBV4-2 with TRBJ1-2; D not resolved. The length of the CDR3 is 15 residues. The germline gives CDR1 LGHNA, CDR2 YNFKEQ. Deletions cut 0 bases from V and 3 bases from J, with 11 bases between. CDR3 sequence: CASSQEAVTDYGYTF. The CDR3 nucleotides read TGTGCCAGCAGCCAAGAAGCGGTTACGGACTATGGCTACACCTTC.

This clone was detected a few times. The V gene is TRBV10-3, the J gene TRBJ1-2; D perhaps matches TRBD1 (6 bases). This CDR3 has 20 amino acids. Per the germline V gene, CDR1 is ENHRY and CDR2 is SYGVKD. The V end lost 3 bases, the J end lost 0 bases, and 26 bases lay between the germline ends. CDR3 in DNA: TGTGCCATCAGTGACCCCGCCTGGGGTGCAGGGGCCTCTACTAACTATGGCTACACCTTC. This translates into CAISDPAWGAGASTNYGYTF.

This sequence joins TRBV19 and TRBJ1-1; perhaps TRBD1 as D (6 bases). The length of the CDR3 is 15 residues. V was cut by 1 base and J by 6 bases, with 15 bases left in between. In germline, CDR1 is LNHDA, CDR2 SQIVND (reference sequence). CDR3 region: CASSIGQGRGPEAFF. The CDR3 DNA is TGTGCCAGTAGTATAGGGCAGGGGCGCGGACCTGAAGCTTTCTTT. Complete variable domain (other parts from reference TRBV19 and TRBJ1-1): DGGITQSPKYLFRKEGQNVTLSCEQNLNHDAMYWYRQDPGQGLRLIYYSQIVNDFQKGDIAEGYSVSREKKESFPLTVTSAQKNPTAFYLCASSIGQGRGPEAFFGQGTRLTVV.

V usage is TRBV28 and J usage is TRBJ1-1; tentative D call: TRBD1 (6 bases). The CDR3 has 17 residues. Germline V gives CDR1 MDHEN, CDR2 SYDVKM. V was cut by 4 bases and J by 3 bases, with 21 bases left in between. The DNA of the CDR3 is TGTGCCAGCAGTTACTCGGGGGGGGCGTCGTCTTACACTGAAGCTTTCTTT. Translation gives CASSYSGGASSYTEAFF.

The gene calls are TRBV19 and TRBJ1-2; 7 positions agree with TRBD1. CDR1 and CDR2 from the germline V gene are LNHDA and SQIVND (reference sequence). The CDR3 has 15 amino acids. Trimming took 7 bases from V and 0 from J; bases not matched to a gene: 8. CDR3 bases: TGTGCCAGTACCTCCGGGACAGCAGCTAACTATGGCTACACCTTC. It translates to CASTSGTAANYGYTF.

This clone was seen a single time. This sequence joins TRBV5-5 and TRBJ1-4; D gene uncertain. Germline loops: CDR1 SGHKS, CDR2 YYEKEE (reference sequence). The V gene lost 2 bases and the J gene lost 7 bases, with 12 bases spanning the gap. This CDR3 contains 14 residues. In nucleotides, the CDR3 is TGTGCCAGCAGCTTACTCTTGGAAGGTGAAAAACTGTTTTTT. Protein product: CASSLLLEGEKLFF.

This clone has just one count. The chain carries TRBV27 and TRBJ1-6, with TRBD1 matching 10 bases. The V and J ends lost 3 bases and 7 bases, in that order; junction bases with no gene match: 3. The CDR3 totals 15 residues. Germline V CDR1 and CDR2: MNHEY, SMNVEV (reference sequence). The CDR3 DNA sequence: TGTGCCAGCAGTTTTACGGGACAGGGGAATTCACCCCTCCACTTT. Protein product: CASSFTGQGNSPLHF.

The chain employs TRBV3-1 (or the pseudogene TRBV3-2) and TRBJ1-2; D uncertain. The CDR3 has 13 residues. The germline CDR1 and CDR2 sequences are LGHDT and YNNKEL (reference sequence). V shed 0 bases and J shed 7 bases, with 9 bases lying between them. Here the CDR3 reads CASSQDSGAGYTF. CDR3 sequence (DNA): TGTGCCAGCAGCCAAGATTCAGGCGCTGGCTACACCTTC.

This chain joins TRBV11-2 and TRBJ1-4; TRBD1 agrees at 10 bases. The CDR3 runs to 15 residues. Germline-derived CDR1 and CDR2 are SGHAT and FQNNGV. Trimming removed 3 bases from V and 6 bases from J; junction bases left unmatched: 4. The CDR3 nucleotides read TGTGCCAGCAGCTTTACCGGGACAGGGGATGAAAAACTGTTTTTT. It specifies CASSFTGTGDEKLFF.

This sequence joins TRBV5-4 and TRBJ1-2, with 8 bases fitting TRBD1. The germline V gene has CDR1 SGHNT and CDR2 YYREEE (reference sequence). After removal of 4 bases from V and 6 bases from J, the junction contained 8 bases not matched to a gene. The CDR3 covers 14 residues. In DNA form, the CDR3 reads TGTGCCAGCAGCAGGGGACAGGAGGGAAATGGCTACACCTTC. Translating gives CASSRGQEGNGYTF.

The chain uses TRBV5-6 and TRBJ1-4; D remains unclear. V lost 3 bases and J lost 5, with 14 bases in between. CDR1 and CDR2 from the germline V gene are SGHDT and YYEEEE. The CDR3 totals 15 residues. The CDR3 DNA reads as TGTGCCAGCAGCTATGACGGGGATGAGAATGAAAAACTGTTTTTT. As protein: CASSYDGDENEKLFF. The entire variable domain, with the rest obtained from reference TRBV5-6 and TRBJ1-4, is as follows: DAGVTQSPTHLIKTRGQQVTLRCSPKSGHDTVSWYQQALGQGPQFIFQYYEEEERQRGNFPDRFSGHQFPNYSSELNVNALLLGDSALYLCASSYDGDENEKLFFGSGTQLSVL.

The chain couples TRBV2 to TRBJ1-4; D is unresolved. V lost 7 bases and J 0 bases, leaving 12 bases between the germline ends. The CDR3 sequence is 15 residues long. The germline V gene encodes CDR1 SNHLY and CDR2 FYNNEI. CDR3 DNA: TGTGCCAGCATAAAAGAGACCTCAACTAATGAAAAACTGTTTTTT. Amino acid sequence: CASIKETSTNEKLFF.